This TCR beta chain was sequenced in a study of T-cell memory formation after mild COVID-19. Findings and caveats of the study: Pre-infection memory showed some responding clones, and this suggested that cross-reactive memory joined.

The sample holds a few counts of this clonotype. What it recognizes is unknown. It was 5'RACE with constant-segment primers that produced the TCR alpha and TCR beta cDNA libraries, which carried sample barcodes and UMIs. Each CDR3 protein is one row after TCRdb ran MiXCR on the 5' RACE reads. The data show approximately 400,000 distinct CDR3 sequences, roughly a quarter seen once. V was shortened by 6 bases and J by 0 bases, with 16 bases between the two germline ends. The CDR3 runs 16 residues. Germline V gives CDR1 SGHRS, CDR2 YFSETQ. The clonotype was recovered from an adult woman who had mild COVID-19 (a few samples of this study predate the infection). Cell type and time point are not known. The sequencing input was PBMCs or a T cell subset sorted from them (not recorded which). The chain joins TRBV5-1 to TRBJ2-1; D not certain. The CDR3 bases are TGCGCCAGCACCCTCGACTCCCACCCCTCCTACAATGAGCAGTTCTTC. Translated: CASTLDSHPSYNEQFF.